This T cell receptor (beta chain) was identified in a study of vaccination effects on CD4 cells after COVID-19 (dated 2022 in TCRdb). In the study overall: The ViraFEST assay stimulated PBMC with viral peptide pools and then used TCR sequencing to identify antigen-specific CD4+ T cell clonotypes by expansion. The Oncomine TCR Beta short-read assay on an Illumina iSeq 100 was used to sequence cultures from other donors in the study. Post-vaccine samples across the study were collected a median of 72 days after the second dose, with a range of 14 to 241. Over 1.5 million PBMC per well were cultured with approximately 10 ug/ml peptides in IMDM containing 5% human AB serum, 8.5 to 10 IU/ml IL-2 and gentamicin. The full study included ten to eleven COVID-19 convalescent patients and a few SARS-CoV-2-naive healthy vaccine recipients. The study compared SARS-CoV-2 spike-specific CD4+ TCR repertoires before and after mRNA vaccination in COVID-19 convalescent patients and infection-naive vaccine recipients.

Broader findings and caveats from the paper: Both infection-induced and vaccine-induced clones contracted markedly at late post-vaccination timepoints, which is consistent with waning T cell responses. In healthy vaccine recipients, vaccine-induced clones were almost all SARS-CoV-2 mono-reactive, with only 1 of 255 cross-reactive with common cold coronaviruses. The study was limited by a small number of convalescent patients, and early post-infection timepoints were lacking.

CDR1 LGHDT and CDR2 YNNKEL were looked up in the germline V gene (reference sequence). At the junction V is shortened by 0 bases and J by 2 bases, with 8 bases in between. From the cysteine up to the phenylalanine, the CDR3 has a length of 16 residues. Only the CDR3 portion is preserved as DNA: 48 bases, with reading frame beginning at the first base. After around 10 days of culture, CD4+ T cells were isolated with the EasySep CD4+ T cell isolation kit. Two doses of either the BNT162b2 or the mRNA-1273 mRNA SARS-CoV-2 vaccine were administered to participants. Healthy vaccine recipients had no prior SARS-CoV-2 infection, confirmed by negative nucleocapsid antibodies before and after vaccination. On days 3 and 7, half of the culture medium was replaced with fresh IL-2-containing medium. Unless noted otherwise, every peptide stimulation condition was grown in triplicate wells. Using Ficoll-Paque Plus gradient centrifugation, PBMC were separated from whole blood and then either used fresh or cryopreserved at -140C. The QIAamp micro DNA kit was used to extract genomic DNA from the cultured CD4+ T cells.

Regarding this clone: Its cognate antigen has yet to be identified. No per-base quality is available; no much larger clone lies one base away.

Receptor libraries were prepared by the immunoSEQ multiplex PCR assay. DNA from the cultured and isolated CD4+ T cells underwent TCR beta CDR3 sequencing. Per the original workflow: Non-productive TCR sequences were removed and reads were trimmed to the CDR3 region, keeping CDR3s of at least 7 amino acids. Antigen-specific clonotypes were identified with the MANAFEST web app by comparing expansion in peptide wells against reference cultures. To be called positive, a clone needed expansion at FDR<0.05 compared with the reference and with all other wells, an odds ratio greater than 5, and a frequency greater than 0.1% in two replicate wells. Clonotypes significantly expanded in SARS-CoV-2 spike wells and in at least one common cold coronavirus spike condition were defined as cross-reactive. CDR3 similarity was assessed by Levenshtein distance with the stringdist R package, and unrooted trees were built with ape in R 3.6.1. Here the immuneACCESS table is served through TCRdb, limited to in-frame sequences with V and J called. Missing clones are a known gap in these copies; in checked studies unresolved V genes cover under half, and the rest lacks a known reason. The D gene and trimming were derived from the DNA, and the V and J assignments and clone size from that table. The sample has fewer than 55,000 clones on record, under 80% of them singletons. Jointly, the top ten make up 7% of the sample.

Sequenced material: CD4+ T cells from PBMCs cultured without peptide, taken after COVID-19 vaccination. The sequence links TRBV3-1 (or the pseudogene TRBV3-2) to TRBJ1-6; the D gene is not confidently resolved. The source is a human donor who received a COVID-19 vaccine. The CDR3 amino acid sequence is: CASSQEGGPYNSPLHF. The DNA reads as follows: TGTGCCAGCAGCCAAGAGGGAGGCCCCTATAATTCACCCCTCCACTTT.